The entry below gives a single T cell receptor (beta chain) sequence along with its context. Trimming removed 4 bases at V and 3 bases at J, with 17 bases between. The germline gives CDR1 SGHDN, CDR2 FVKESK. This CDR3 has 16 amino acids. This specimen comes from a study of blood T cell repertoires in COVID-19. Measured with immunoSEQ multiplex PCR; TCRdb has only the in-frame clones, and not every one. There are a few hundred thousand clones in the sample; about 86% occur only once, and around 14% lies in the top ten. The chain couples TRBV14 to TRBJ2-3; D is possibly TRBD1 (7 bases). This clonotype was sampled from a person aged 70 to 85 with COVID-19, enrolled during active disease. Sequencing was carried out using peripheral blood. The CDR3 here is CASSRRQGGRTDTQYF. CDR3 nucleotides: TGTGCCAGCAGCCGCCGACAGGGAGGAAGGACAGATACGCAGTATTTT.